This T cell receptor beta chain was obtained from a study of shared clonotypes between healthy human individuals. Study-wide context: Three CD4 naive, three CD4 memory, two CD8 naive and one CD8 memory plate were used per donor. The study, taken as a whole, reports: Against clonotypes common to all four donors, non-shared ones had lower generation probabilities. Approximately 4.9% of naive CD4 clonotypes were shared across several donors.

CDR3 length: 13 residues. From germline, CDR1 is MNHEY and CDR2 SMNVEV (reference sequence). Losses at the gene ends were 6 bases for V and 3 bases for J; bases not matched to a gene: 5. Details on this clone: What it recognizes is unknown. Other DNA sequences in the sample encode the same CDR3.

CD8 cells regarded as naive lacked CD45RO, were positively chosen for CCR7, and omitted terminally differentiated effector memory CD45RA+ cells. The donors, healthy adults who were HIV-negative, had experienced no recent acute infections or vaccinations. Clones were read by immunoSEQ multiplex PCR, and TCRdb kept only the in-frame ones, dropping some. In the table there are some 2,000,000 clones, roughly 94% of which are singletons. The origin of this receptor is a man in his late teens or twenties in good health. Input material: naive CD8+ T cells sorted from blood. The chain carries TRBV27 and TRBJ2-7; 7 nucleotides line up with TRBD2. Here the CDR3 reads CASSPSGGYEQYF. The CDR3 DNA is TGTGCCAGCAGCCCTTCGGGGGGCTACGAGCAGTACTTC.